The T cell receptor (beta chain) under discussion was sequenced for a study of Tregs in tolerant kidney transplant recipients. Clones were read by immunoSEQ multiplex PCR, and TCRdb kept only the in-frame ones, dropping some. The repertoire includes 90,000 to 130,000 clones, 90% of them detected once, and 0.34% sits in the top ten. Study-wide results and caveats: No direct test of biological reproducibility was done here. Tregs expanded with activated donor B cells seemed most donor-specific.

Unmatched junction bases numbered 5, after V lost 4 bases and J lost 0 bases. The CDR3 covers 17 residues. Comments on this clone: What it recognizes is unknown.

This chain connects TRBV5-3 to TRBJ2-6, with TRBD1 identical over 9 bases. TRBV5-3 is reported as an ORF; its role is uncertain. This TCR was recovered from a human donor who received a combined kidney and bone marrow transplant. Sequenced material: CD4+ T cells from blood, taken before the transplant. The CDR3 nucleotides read TGTGCCAGAAGCGGGACAGGGACCCGCTCTGGGGCCAACGTCCTGACTTTC. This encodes CARSGTGTRSGANVLTF.